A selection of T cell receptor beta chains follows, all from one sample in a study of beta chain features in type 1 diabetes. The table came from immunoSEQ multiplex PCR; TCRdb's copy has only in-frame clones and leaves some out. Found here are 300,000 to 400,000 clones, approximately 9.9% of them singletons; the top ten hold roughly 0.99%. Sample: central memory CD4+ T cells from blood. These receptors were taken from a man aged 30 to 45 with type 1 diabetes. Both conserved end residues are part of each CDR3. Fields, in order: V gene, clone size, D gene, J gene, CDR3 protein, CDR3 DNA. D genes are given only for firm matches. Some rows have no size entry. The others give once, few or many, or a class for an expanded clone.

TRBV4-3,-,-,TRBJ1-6,CASSQGSRERSPLHF,TGCGCCAGCAGCCAAGGCTCCAGGGAAAGATCACCCCTCCACTTT
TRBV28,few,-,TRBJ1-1,CASSLITKGVHEAFF,TGTGCCAGCAGTTTAATTACCAAGGGGGTACATGAAGCTTTCTTT
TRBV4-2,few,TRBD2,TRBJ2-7,CASSQDWLAGAREQYF,TGTGCCAGCAGCCAAGATTGGCTAGCGGGGGCTCGGGAGCAGTACTTC
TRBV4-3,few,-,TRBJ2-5,CASSQHPQETQYF,TGCGCCAGCAGCCAACATCCCCAAGAGACCCAGTACTTC
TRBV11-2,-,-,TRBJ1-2,CASSASLTGSAGYTF,TGTGCCAGCAGCGCCTCACTTACAGGGTCTGCTGGCTACACCTTC
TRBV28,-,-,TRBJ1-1,CASSFNWGTEAFF,TGTGCCAGCAGTTTCAACTGGGGCACTGAAGCTTTCTTT
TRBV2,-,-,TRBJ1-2,CASSERGDGGYTF,TGTGCCAGCAGTGAACGTGGGGATGGTGGCTACACCTTC
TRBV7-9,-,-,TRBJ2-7,CASSLAHYEQYF,TGTGCCAGCAGCTTAGCGCATTACGAGCAGTACTTC
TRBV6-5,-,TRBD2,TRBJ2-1,CASSIAGTGRNEQFF,TGTGCCAGCAGTATAGCGGGGACCGGGAGGAATGAGCAGTTCTTC
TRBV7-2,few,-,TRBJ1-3,CASSLQGTSGNTIYF,TGTGCCAGCAGCTTACAGGGTACCTCTGGAAACACCATATATTTT
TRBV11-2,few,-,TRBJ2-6,CASKMQGTSGANVLTF,TGTGCCAGCAAAATGCAGGGGACCTCTGGGGCCAACGTCCTGACTTTC
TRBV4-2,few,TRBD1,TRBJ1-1,CASTRDSRYPEAFF,TGTGCCAGCACCCGGGACAGTAGATACCCTGAAGCTTTCTTT
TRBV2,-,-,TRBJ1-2,CASSPGHSQGSYGYTF,TGTGCCAGCAGTCCGGGACACTCTCAAGGCTCCTATGGCTACACCTTC
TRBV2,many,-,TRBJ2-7,CASRVDRTYEQYF,TGTGCCAGCAGAGTCGACAGGACCTACGAGCAGTACTTC
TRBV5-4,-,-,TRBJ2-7,CASSRDHEQYF,TGTGCCAGCAGCCGGGACCACGAGCAGTACTTC
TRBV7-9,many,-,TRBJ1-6,CASQTGLNSPLHF,TGTGCCAGCCAGACGGGCCTTAATTCACCCCTCCACTTT
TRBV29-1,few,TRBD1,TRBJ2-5,CSATLDWTGGKGETQYF,TGCAGCGCAACCCTGGACTGGACAGGGGGCAAGGGAGAGACCCAGTACTTC
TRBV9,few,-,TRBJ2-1,CASSVDSSVVNEQFF,TGTGCCAGCAGCGTAGATTCTAGTGTGGTCAATGAGCAGTTCTTC
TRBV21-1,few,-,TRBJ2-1,CARDLTGWRDEQFF,TGTGCCAGAGACTTAACGGGGTGGCGCGATGAGCAGTTCTTC
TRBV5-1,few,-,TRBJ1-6,CASSLANPSDSPLHF,TGCGCCAGCAGCTTGGCAAATCCCTCTGATTCACCCCTCCACTTT
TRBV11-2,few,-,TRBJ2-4,CASSTHLDIQYF,TGTGCCAGCAGCACCCATCTTGACATTCAGTACTTC
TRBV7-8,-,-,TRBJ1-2,CASSLGINYGYTF,TGTGCCAGCAGCTTAGGGATTAACTATGGCTACACCTTC
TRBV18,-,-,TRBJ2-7,CASSPGRDYEQYF,TGTGCCAGCTCACCAGGGCGGGACTACGAGCAGTACTTC
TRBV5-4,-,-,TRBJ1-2,CASSPGLTDYGYTF,TGTGCCAGCAGCCCCGGGCTAACAGACTATGGCTACACCTTC
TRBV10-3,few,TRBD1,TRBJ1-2,CAIGDSGRGLMGYTF,TGTGCCATCGGGGACAGTGGCCGGGGTTTAATGGGCTACACCTTC
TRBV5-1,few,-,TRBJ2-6,CASSLEATGANVLTF,TGCGCCAGCAGCTTGGAGGCAACTGGGGCCAACGTCCTGACTTTC
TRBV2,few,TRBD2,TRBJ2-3,CASSVSGSGGADTQYF,TGTGCCAGCAGCGTATCGGGTAGCGGGGGGGCAGATACGCAGTATTTT